This T cell receptor (beta chain) comes out of a study of T cells in Graves' hyperthyroidism and ophthalmopathy. Study-wide findings and caveats: Before onset, ophthalmopathy was predicted by the model a median around 6.5 months earlier. In the blood, most expanded thyroid clonotypes above 0.001 appeared as well.

TCR beta CDR3 sequences were amplified from RNA transcripts. HTBI primers were used for first-round RT-PCR of the TCR CDR3. TCRdb re-analysed the multiplex PCR reads in MiXCR, keeping a single row per CDR3 protein. The sample has approximately 510,000 distinct CDR3 sequences, 46% seen once. CDR3 length: 14 residues. Trimming cost V 5 bases and J 1 base; bases outside gene matches: 7. Germline V CDR1 and CDR2: DFQATT, SNEGSKA (reference sequence). This clonotype was found many times. Its matching antigen is unknown. Uncontrolled infection, other autoimmune disease, pregnancy or lactation excluded patients. Diagnosis rested on symptoms, serum thyroxine and TRAb, thyroid ultrasound, and orbital computed tomography.

Input material: peripheral blood or thyroid tissue (not recorded which). The chain carries TRBV20-1 and TRBJ1-1, with TRBD1 matching over 7 bases. The receptor's source is an adult woman with Graves' disease, either hyperthyroidism or ophthalmopathy (not recorded which). The DNA for the CDR3 is TGCAGTGCTGGAAACAGGGGCGGGAACACTGAAGCTTTCTTT. It specifies CSAGNRGGNTEAFF.